This entry is about one TCR beta chain. Its antigen remains unidentified. The data derive from a study of post-analysis software for immune sequencing data. Points from the study as a whole: Roughly five TRBV segments appeared more often in patients than in controls, and TRBV5-6, TRBV5-1 and TRBV20-1 were among these. Pronounced co-clustering by F measure was evident among identically batched samples.

Unique molecular identifiers were built into the TCR beta cDNA libraries. Around 500,000 cDNA molecules were obtained from roughly 0.93 to 9.6 million T cells. TCRdb re-called the PCR reads through MiXCR, storing one row per CDR3 protein. The sample has approximately 660,000 distinct CDR3 sequences, more than 50% seen once; the top ten hold roughly 12%. Germline V gene sequence: CDR1 SGHNT, CDR2 YENEEA. The CDR3 sequence is 13 residues long. Deletions cut 1 base from V and 5 bases from J, with 7 bases between. The sequence was obtained from a girl aged 2 to 9 with multiple sclerosis. This rearrangement joins TRBV11-3 to TRBJ2-3; no clear D. Material: blood. The CDR3 loop reads CASSLASRDTQYF. CDR3 in DNA: TGTGCCAGCAGCTTAGCCTCAAGAGATACGCAGTATTTT.